This section outlines one T cell receptor beta chain sequence together with its context. Using immunoSEQ multiplex PCR, the repertoire was profiled, and TCRdb retains in-frame clones only, with some absent. The sample consists of 75,000 to 80,000 clones, 88% of them appearing once. The entry originates in a study of T cells in localized non-small cell lung cancer. The germline gives CDR1 KGHSH, CDR2 LQKENI. This CDR3 is 13 amino acids long. V shed 3 bases and J shed 4 bases, with 9 bases lying between them. The material was peripheral blood, obtained before any cancer treatment. J is TRBJ1-2 and V is TRBV18; no clear D gene. This TCR came from a woman aged 40-69 years with stage I squamous cell lung carcinoma. CDR3 region: CASSPERFYGYTF. As DNA, the CDR3 is TGTGCCAGCTCACCGGAACGGTTCTATGGCTACACCTTC.